The clone carrying this T cell receptor (beta chain) was detected only a few times. Lactation, pregnancy, other autoimmune disease or uncontrolled infection led to exclusion of patients. The sample comes from a study of T cells in Graves' hyperthyroidism and ophthalmopathy. Amplification of TCR beta CDR3 regions was performed using RNA transcripts as template. First-round RT-PCR of the TCR CDR3 relied on the HTBI primer set. TCRdb re-analysed the multiplex PCR reads in MiXCR, keeping a single row per CDR3 protein. The sample lists hundreds of thousands of distinct CDR3 sequences, roughly 16% occurring once. The CDR3 runs 14 residues. V was pared by 3 bases and J by 4 bases, with 12 bases between. Germline V gene data show CDR1 as MNHEY and CDR2 as SVGAGI.

V usage is TRBV6-5 and J usage is TRBJ1-2, with TRBD1 as a possible D gene (5 bases). Sequencing was done on a sample of blood. This TCR came from a woman in her 40s with Graves' ophthalmopathy. Here the CDR3 DNA reads TGTGCCAGCAGTTATCGAAGGGGTAGCTATGGCTACACCTTC. Its protein is CASSYRRGSYGYTF.